A single sample is the source of the 8 T cell receptor beta chains below, sequenced in a study of neoadjuvant nivolumab and ipilimumab in lung cancer. Here immunoSEQ multiplex PCR was the method, and the copy in TCRdb shows in-frame clones only, minus some. The sample records about 26,000 clones, more than 75% being singletons. The sample consisted of tumor tissue, taken after neoadjuvant nivolumab, alone or with ipilimumab, at or shortly before surgery. These TCRs come from an adult with non-small cell lung cancer.

CDR3 amino acids: CASSYGQGGGETQYF. The CDR3 DNA reads as TGTGCCAGCAGCTACGGACAGGGGGGAGGAGAGACCCAGTACTTC. V and J are TRBV11-3 and TRBJ2-5; TRBD1 aligns across 10 bases. This CDR3 has 15 residues. Germline CDR1 reads SGHNT; CDR2 reads YENEEA. J lost 4 bases, V lost 4 bases, and 6 bases had no gene match.

This rearrangement joins TRBV29-1 to TRBJ1-2; D gene uncertain. The V end lost 6 bases, the J end lost 8 bases, and 25 bases lay between the germline ends. Germline V lookup: CDR1 SQVTM, CDR2 ANQGSEA. The CDR3 is made up of 15 amino acids. The CDR3 DNA is TGCAGCGTGGGGTCTTTTGGGAACTCGGGCGAGGGCTACACCTTC. Protein sequence: CSVGSFGNSGEGYTF.

The chain recombines TRBV19 with TRBJ2-1; the D is unclear. This CDR3 comprises 12 residues. Trimming pared 10 bases from V and 4 bases from J, leaving 11 bases between. CDR1 is LNHDA and CDR2 is SQIVND in the germline V gene (reference sequence). CDR3 sequence reads: CATRFSYNEQFF. CDR3 sequence (DNA): TGTGCCACCCGTTTTTCTTACAATGAGCAGTTCTTC.

This clone was recorded a few times. The chain has TRBV14 and TRBJ1-1; D gene uncertain. Trimming shortened V by 3 bases and J by 5 bases, and 7 bases separated the two germline ends. Looked up from germline, CDR1 is SGHDN and CDR2 is FVKESK. The CDR3 spans 12 residues. The CDR3: CASSQIPTEAFF. For the CDR3, the DNA is TGTGCCAGCAGCCAGATCCCGACTGAAGCTTTCTTT.

The chain carries TRBV5-8 and TRBJ2-3; D possibly corresponds to TRBD1 (5 bases). Germline V gene data show CDR1 as SGHTS and CDR2 as YDEGEE. The germline V and J ends were trimmed by 1 base and 2 bases, with 11 bases remaining between them. CDR3 length equals 15 residues. CDR3 sequence: CASSLWSGNTDTQYF. The CDR3 nucleotides read TGTGCCAGCAGCTTGTGGTCAGGGAACACAGATACGCAGTATTTT. The full variable domain, rest sourced from reference TRBV5-8 and TRBJ2-3, is EAGVTQSPTHLIKTRGQQATLRCSPISGHTSVYWYQQALGLGLQFLLWYDEGEERNRGNFPPRFSGRQFPNYSSELNVNALELEDSALYLCASSLWSGNTDTQYFGPGTRLTVL.

The chain combines TRBV5-4 with TRBJ1-2; TRBD1 agrees at 7 bases. The germline V gene has CDR1 SGHNT and CDR2 YYREEE (reference sequence). The CDR3 is 15 residues long. J lost 0 bases, V lost 0 bases, and 2 bases had no gene match. The DNA for the CDR3 is TGTGCCAGCAGCTTGGGGGGACAGACTAACTATGGCTACACCTTC. This sequence encodes CASSLGGQTNYGYTF.

The chain joins TRBV29-1 to TRBJ1-2, with D hard to call. CDR3 length equals 10 residues. The V end was cut by 8 bases, the J end by 6 bases, with 10 bases between. Per the germline V gene, CDR1 is SQVTM and CDR2 is ANQGSEA. The CDR3 nucleotides read TGCAGCTGCTCAGAGGATGGCTACACCTTC. Protein product: CSCSEDGYTF.

This chain uses TRBV30 with TRBJ2-5; 9 bases are shared with TRBD2. Per the germline V gene, CDR1 is GTSNPN and CDR2 is SVGIG (reference sequence). After removal of 3 bases from V and 5 bases from J, the junction contained 4 bases not matched to a gene. This CDR3 region has 13 residues. CDR3 nucleotide sequence: TGTGCCTGGAGCCTAGCGGGAATTGAGACCCAGTACTTC. Translating it yields CAWSLAGIETQYF. The variable domain in full, completed from reference TRBV30 and TRBJ2-5, reads SQTIHQWPATLVQPVGSPLSLECTVEGTSNPNLYWYRQAAGRGLQLLFYSVGIGQISSEVPQNLSASRPQDRQFILSSKKLLLSDSGFYLCAWSLAGIETQYFGPGTRLLVL.